This TCR beta chain was captured in a study of vaccination and CD4 T cells after COVID-19. Overall study: Participants got two doses of BNT162b2 or mRNA-1273 vaccine.

The sample holds one count of this clonotype. Antigen specificity is unknown. Sequencing of DNA taken from cultured CD4+ T cells relied on the Oncomine TCR Beta short-read assay. MiXCR, run by TCRdb on the PCR reads, gives a single entry per CDR3 protein. The table lists roughly 20,000 distinct CDR3 sequences, about 61% of them singletons. Germline CDR1 LGHNA, CDR2 YNFKEQ. V lost 1 base and J lost 4, with 13 bases in between. The CDR3 has 16 residues. Treatment: roughly nine-day PBMC culture with coronavirus spike peptide pools or control peptides (ViraFEST assay). The sequencing input was CD4+ T cells from blood, cultured in vitro. V gene TRBV4-2 combines with J gene TRBJ2-2, with D possibly TRBD1 on 6 matching bases. The sequence came from a human donor who had recovered from COVID-19. The CDR3 DNA follows: TGTGCCAGCAGCCAAGTTCAGGGGAGAGTCACCGGGGAGCTGTTTTTT. It translates to CASSQVQGRVTGELFF.